Detailed here is one T cell receptor beta chain. The target antigen is unknown. The sample comes from a study of OX40 agonist ivuxolimab in advanced cancers. On the study more broadly: The patients got ivuxolimab, which is an agonistic anti-OX40 (CD134) antibody. Findings of the study overall: Clones of CD4+ and CD8+ blood T cells grew by week 6 at doses of 0.1 to 3.0 mg/kg. No determination was made of the antigen specificity of the expanded peripheral T cells.

The J segment lost 4 bases and the V segment lost 2 bases, leaving 9 bases of the junction unmatched. From germline, CDR1 is SGDLS and CDR2 YYNGEE. The CDR3 loop spans 16 amino acids. Some clones are missing from TCRdb's copy, which holds only in-frame ones; the method was immunoSEQ multiplex PCR. The sample carries around 80,000 clones, about 85% recorded once. The receptor comes from an adult with an advanced solid tumor such as melanoma, head and neck, liver or kidney cancer. This chain connects TRBV9 to TRBJ2-1, with 7 bases matching TRBD1. The sequences come from CD4+ or CD8+ T cells sorted from blood, collected in a trial of the OX40 agonist ivuxolimab. The CDR3, as DNA: TGTGCCAGCAGCGTCGATATGAGGGGGCTTTACAATGAGCAGTTCTTC. Protein product: CASSVDMRGLYNEQFF. The full variable domain, rest sourced from reference TRBV9 and TRBJ2-1, is DSGVTQTPKHLITATGQRVTLRCSPRSGDLSVYWYQQSLDQGLQFLIQYYNGEERAKGNILERFSAQQFPDLHSELNLSSLELGDSALYFCASSVDMRGLYNEQFFGPGTRLTVL.